One and the same sample provided the 3 T cell receptor beta chains below, sequenced in a study of T-cell memory formation after mild COVID-19. TCRdb ran MiXCR on the 5' RACE reads and lists one entry per CDR3 protein. The table records some 440,000 distinct CDR3 sequences, 20% to 25% of them present only once. Sequencing was done on a sample of PBMCs or a T cell subset sorted from them (not recorded which). The receptor set was obtained from an adult woman who had mild COVID-19 (a few samples of this study predate the infection). Cell type and time point are not known.

This rearrangement joins TRBV25-1 to TRBJ1-5; D uncertain. The length of the CDR3 is 11 residues. Looked up from germline, CDR1 is MGHDK and CDR2 is SYGVNS. V was clipped by 4 bases and J by 11 bases, with 9 bases between them. The chain's CDR3 is CASSVNGTQHF. Here the CDR3 DNA reads TGTGCCAGCAGTGTTAATGGGACCCAGCATTTT. Looking up the rest from reference TRBV25-1 and TRBJ1-5 gives the full variable domain: EADIYQTPRYLVIGTGKKITLECSQTMGHDKMYWYQQDPGMELHLIHYSYGVNSTEKGDLSSESTVSRIRTEHFPLTLESARPSHTSQYLCASSVNGTQHFGDGTRLSIL.

CDR3 nucleotides: TGCAGTGCTAGGGCTGGCGGGCCGCCCCACAATGAGCAGTTCTTC. Its translation is CSARAGGPPHNEQFF. The chain links TRBV20-1 to TRBJ2-1, with TRBD2 as a possible D gene (5 bases). The CDR3 has 15 residues. CDR1 and CDR2 from the germline V gene are DFQATT and SNEGSKA (reference sequence). Between the trimmed V and J ends, which lost 3 bases and 5 bases, there was a span of 17 bases.

This clonotype was observed a few times. V and J are TRBV20-1 and TRBJ2-5; either TRBD1 or TRBD2 may supply D (5 bases each). This CDR3 region has 14 residues. V gave up 0 bases and J gave up 4 bases, with 12 bases separating them. The germline CDR1 and CDR2 sequences are DFQATT and SNEGSKA (reference sequence). The CDR3 sequence is CSARDTQGRETQYF. The CDR3 bases are TGCAGTGCTAGAGATACGCAGGGACGAGAGACCCAGTACTTC.